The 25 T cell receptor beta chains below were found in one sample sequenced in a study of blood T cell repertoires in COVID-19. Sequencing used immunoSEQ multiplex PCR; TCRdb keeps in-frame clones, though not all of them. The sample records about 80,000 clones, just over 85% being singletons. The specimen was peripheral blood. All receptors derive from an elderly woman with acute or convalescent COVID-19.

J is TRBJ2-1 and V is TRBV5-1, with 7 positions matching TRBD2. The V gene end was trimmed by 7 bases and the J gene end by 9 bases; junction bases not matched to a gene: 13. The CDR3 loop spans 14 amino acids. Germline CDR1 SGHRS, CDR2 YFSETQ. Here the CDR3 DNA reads TGCGCCAGCGCCGGGACTACCGTGGATGGTGAGCAGTTCTTC. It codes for CASAGTTVDGEQFF.

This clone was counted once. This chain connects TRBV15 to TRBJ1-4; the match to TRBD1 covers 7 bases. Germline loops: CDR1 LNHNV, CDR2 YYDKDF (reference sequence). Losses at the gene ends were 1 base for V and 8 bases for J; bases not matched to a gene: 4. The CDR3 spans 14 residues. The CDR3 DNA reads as TGTGCCACCAGCAGAGGACAGGGAGTGGAAAAACTGTTTTTT. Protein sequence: CATSRGQGVEKLFF. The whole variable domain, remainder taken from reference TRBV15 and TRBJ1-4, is DAMVIQNPRYQVTQFGKPVTLSCSQTLNHNVMYWYQQKSSQAPKLLFHYYDKDFNNEADTPDNFQSRRPNTSFCFLDIRSPGLGDTAMYLCATSRGQGVEKLFFGSGTQLSVL.

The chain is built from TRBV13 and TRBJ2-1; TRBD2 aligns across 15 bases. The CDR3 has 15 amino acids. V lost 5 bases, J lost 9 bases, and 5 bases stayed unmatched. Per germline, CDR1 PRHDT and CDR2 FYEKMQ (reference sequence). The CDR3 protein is CASSGGLAGGIEQFF. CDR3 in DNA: TGTGCCAGCAGCGGGGGACTAGCGGGAGGTATTGAGCAGTTCTTC.

This chain's CDR3 is CASSLDRGTDTQYF. The CDR3, as DNA: TGTGCCAGCAGCCTCGACAGGGGGACAGATACGCAGTATTTT. The chain couples TRBV3-1 (or the pseudogene TRBV3-2) to TRBJ2-3, with 9 bases lining up with TRBD1. The CDR3 sequence is 14 residues long. V shed 4 bases and J 3 bases; nucleotides not matched to a gene: 2. Germline V gene data show CDR1 as LGHDT and CDR2 as YNNKEL (reference sequence).

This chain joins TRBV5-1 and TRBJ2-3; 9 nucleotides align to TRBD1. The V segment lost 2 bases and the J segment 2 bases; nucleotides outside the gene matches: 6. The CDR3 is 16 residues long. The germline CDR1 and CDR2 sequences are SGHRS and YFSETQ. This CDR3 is CASSLAGTGITDTQYF. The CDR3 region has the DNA TGCGCCAGCAGCTTAGCCGGGACAGGGATCACAGATACGCAGTATTTT.

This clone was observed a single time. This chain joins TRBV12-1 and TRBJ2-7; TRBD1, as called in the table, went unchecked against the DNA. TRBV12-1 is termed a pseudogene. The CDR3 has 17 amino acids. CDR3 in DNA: TGTGCCAGCAGTTCGATTCCCCCGGGACAGAGAGAATACGAGCAGTACTTC. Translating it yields CASSSIPPGQREYEQYF.

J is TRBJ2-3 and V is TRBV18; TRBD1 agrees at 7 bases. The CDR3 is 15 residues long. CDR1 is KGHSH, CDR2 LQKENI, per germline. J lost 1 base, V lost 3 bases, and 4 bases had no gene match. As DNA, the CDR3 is TGTGCCAGCTCACCTGGGGGACAGCGCACAGATACGCAGTATTTT. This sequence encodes CASSPGGQRTDTQYF.

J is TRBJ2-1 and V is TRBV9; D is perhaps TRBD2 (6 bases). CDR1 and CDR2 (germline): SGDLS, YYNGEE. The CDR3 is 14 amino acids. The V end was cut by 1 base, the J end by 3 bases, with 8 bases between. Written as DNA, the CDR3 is TGTGCCAGCAGCGTACTAGCGCACTACAATGAGCAGTTCTTC. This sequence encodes CASSVLAHYNEQFF.

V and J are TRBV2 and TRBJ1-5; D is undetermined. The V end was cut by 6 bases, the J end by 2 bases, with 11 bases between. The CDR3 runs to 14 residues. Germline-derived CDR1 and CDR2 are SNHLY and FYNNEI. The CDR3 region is CASRVDGGNQPQHF. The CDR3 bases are TGTGCCAGCAGAGTAGACGGAGGCAATCAGCCCCAGCATTTT.

The CDR3 DNA reads TGTGCCTGGAGTGTTCGAGAAAATCAGCCCCAGCATTTT. It is translated as CAWSVRENQPQHF. The V and J genes are TRBV30 and TRBJ1-5, with D unclear. Trimming removed 0 bases at V and 4 bases at J, with 7 bases between. CDR3 length: 13 amino acids. Looked up from germline, CDR1 is GTSNPN and CDR2 is SVGIG (reference sequence).

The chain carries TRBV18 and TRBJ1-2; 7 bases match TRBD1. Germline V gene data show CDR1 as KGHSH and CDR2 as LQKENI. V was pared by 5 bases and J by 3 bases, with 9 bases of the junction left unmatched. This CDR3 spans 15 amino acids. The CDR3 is CASSSSTGWDYGYTF. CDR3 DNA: TGTGCCAGCTCAAGCTCGACAGGGTGGGACTATGGCTACACCTTC.

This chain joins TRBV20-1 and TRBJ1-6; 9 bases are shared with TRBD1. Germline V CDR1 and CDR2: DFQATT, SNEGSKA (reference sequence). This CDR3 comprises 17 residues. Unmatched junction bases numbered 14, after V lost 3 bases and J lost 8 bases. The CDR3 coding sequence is TGCAGTGCTAGTGCTTCTCTCGGGACAGGGAAGGATTCACCCCTCCACTTT. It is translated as CSASASLGTGKDSPLHF.

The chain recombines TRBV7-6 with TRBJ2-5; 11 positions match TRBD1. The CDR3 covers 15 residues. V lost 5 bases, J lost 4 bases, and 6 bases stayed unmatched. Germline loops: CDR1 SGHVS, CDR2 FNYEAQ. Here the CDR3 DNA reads TGTGCCAGCAGCATGGGACAGGGGGAAGCAGAGACCCAGTACTTC. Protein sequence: CASSMGQGEAETQYF.

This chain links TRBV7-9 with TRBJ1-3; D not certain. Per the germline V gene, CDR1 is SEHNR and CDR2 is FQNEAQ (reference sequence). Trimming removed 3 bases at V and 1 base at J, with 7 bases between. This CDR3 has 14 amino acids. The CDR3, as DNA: TGTGCCAGCAGCTTGGGAGGGTCTGGAAACACCATATATTTT. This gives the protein CASSLGGSGNTIYF.

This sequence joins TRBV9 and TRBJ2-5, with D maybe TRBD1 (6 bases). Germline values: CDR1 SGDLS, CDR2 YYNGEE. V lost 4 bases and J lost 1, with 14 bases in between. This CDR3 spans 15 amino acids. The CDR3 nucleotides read TGTGCCAGCAGCCCCCGGACAGACGTCCAAGAGACCCAGTACTTC. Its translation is CASSPRTDVQETQYF.

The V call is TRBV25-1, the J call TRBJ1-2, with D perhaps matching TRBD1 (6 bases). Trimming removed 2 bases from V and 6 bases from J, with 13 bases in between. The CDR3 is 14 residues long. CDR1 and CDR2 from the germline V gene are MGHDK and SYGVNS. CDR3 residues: CASSERSRGNGYTF. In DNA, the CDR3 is TGTGCCAGCAGTGAAAGGTCGAGGGGGAATGGCTACACCTTC.

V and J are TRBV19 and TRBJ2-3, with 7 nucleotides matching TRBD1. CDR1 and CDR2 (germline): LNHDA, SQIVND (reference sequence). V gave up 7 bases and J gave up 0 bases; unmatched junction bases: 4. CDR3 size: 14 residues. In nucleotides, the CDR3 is TGTGCCAGTACTAAGGGGGCTAGCACAGATACGCAGTATTTT. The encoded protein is CASTKGASTDTQYF.

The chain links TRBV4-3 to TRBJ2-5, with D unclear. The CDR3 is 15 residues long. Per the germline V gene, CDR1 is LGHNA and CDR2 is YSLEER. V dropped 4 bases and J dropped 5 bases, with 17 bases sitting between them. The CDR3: CASSPYGAVGETQYF. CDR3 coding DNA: TGCGCCAGCAGCCCCTACGGCGCGGTTGGGGAGACCCAGTACTTC.

The CDR3, as DNA: TGTGCCTGGAGTACGCGGGAGCTGTCAGATACGCAGTATTTT. It yields the protein CAWSTRELSDTQYF. The chain joins TRBV30 to TRBJ2-3, with 7 bases that match TRBD2. CDR3 size: 14 residues. V trimming: 2 bases; J trimming: 4 bases; junction bases outside the gene matches: 6. Germline assignment: CDR1 GTSNPN and CDR2 SVGIG (reference sequence).

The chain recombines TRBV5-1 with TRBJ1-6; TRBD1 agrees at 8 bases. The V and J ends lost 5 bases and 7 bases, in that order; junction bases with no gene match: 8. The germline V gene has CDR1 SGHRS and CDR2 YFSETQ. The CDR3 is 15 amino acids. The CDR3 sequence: CASRRGQAGNSPLHF. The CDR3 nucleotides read TGCGCCAGCAGACGGGGACAGGCGGGAAATTCACCCCTCCACTTT.

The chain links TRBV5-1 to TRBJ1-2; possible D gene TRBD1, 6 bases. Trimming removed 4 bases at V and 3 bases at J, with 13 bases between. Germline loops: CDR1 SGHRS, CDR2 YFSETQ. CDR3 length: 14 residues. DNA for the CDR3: TGCGCCAGCAGCCAGGGGACTATGTACTATGGCTACACCTTC. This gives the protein CASSQGTMYYGYTF.

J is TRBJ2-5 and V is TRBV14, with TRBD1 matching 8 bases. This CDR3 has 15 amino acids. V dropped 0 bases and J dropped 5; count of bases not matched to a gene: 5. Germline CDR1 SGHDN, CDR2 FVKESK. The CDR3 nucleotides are TGTGCCAGCAGCCAAGATGGGAACAGGGGGGAGACCCAGTACTTC. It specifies CASSQDGNRGETQYF.

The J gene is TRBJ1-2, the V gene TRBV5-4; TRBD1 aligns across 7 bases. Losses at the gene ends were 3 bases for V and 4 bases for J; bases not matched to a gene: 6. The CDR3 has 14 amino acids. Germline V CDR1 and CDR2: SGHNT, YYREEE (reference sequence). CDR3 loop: CASSSRGHPYGYTF. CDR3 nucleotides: TGTGCCAGCAGCTCGAGGGGGCACCCCTATGGCTACACCTTC. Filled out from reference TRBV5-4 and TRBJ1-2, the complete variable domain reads ETGVTQSPTHLIKTRGQQVTLRCSSQSGHNTVSWYQQALGQGPQFIFQYYREEENGRGNFPPRFSGLQFPNYSSELNVNALELDDSALYLCASSSRGHPYGYTFGSGTRLTVV.

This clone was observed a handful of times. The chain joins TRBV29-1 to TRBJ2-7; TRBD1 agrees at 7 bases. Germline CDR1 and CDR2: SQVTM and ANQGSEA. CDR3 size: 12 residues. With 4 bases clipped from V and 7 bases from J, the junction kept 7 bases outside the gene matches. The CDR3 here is CSVAKGAREQYF. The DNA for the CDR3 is TGCAGCGTTGCAAAGGGGGCGCGGGAGCAGTACTTC.

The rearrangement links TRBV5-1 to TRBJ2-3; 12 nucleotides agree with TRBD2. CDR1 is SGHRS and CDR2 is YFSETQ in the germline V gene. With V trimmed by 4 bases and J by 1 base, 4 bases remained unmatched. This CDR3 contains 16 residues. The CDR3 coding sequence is TGCGCCAGCAGCACCGGACTAGCGGGGCGCACAGATACGCAGTATTTT. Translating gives CASSTGLAGRTDTQYF.